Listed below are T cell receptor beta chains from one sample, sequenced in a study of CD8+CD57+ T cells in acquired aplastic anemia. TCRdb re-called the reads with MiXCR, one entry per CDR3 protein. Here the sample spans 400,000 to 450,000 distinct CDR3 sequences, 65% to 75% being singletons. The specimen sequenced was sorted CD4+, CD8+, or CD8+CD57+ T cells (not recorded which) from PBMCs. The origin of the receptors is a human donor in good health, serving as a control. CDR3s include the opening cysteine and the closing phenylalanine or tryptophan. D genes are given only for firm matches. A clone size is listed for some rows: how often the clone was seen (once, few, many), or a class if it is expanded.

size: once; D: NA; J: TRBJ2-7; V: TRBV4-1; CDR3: CASSLDSRSSYEQYF; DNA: TGCGCCAGCAGCCTCGACAGTCGCTCCTCCTACGAGCAGTACTTC
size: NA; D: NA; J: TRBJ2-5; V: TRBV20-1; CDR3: CSARGLGAQETQYF; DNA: TGCAGTGCTAGAGGTTTGGGAGCCCAAGAGACCCAGTACTTC
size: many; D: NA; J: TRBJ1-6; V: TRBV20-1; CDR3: CSANRDKDSPLHF; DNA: TGCAGTGCTAACCGGGACAAAGATTCACCCCTCCACTTT
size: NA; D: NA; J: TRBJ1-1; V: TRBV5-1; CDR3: CASSLEIRAVTEAFF; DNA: TGCGCCAGCAGCTTGGAAATAAGGGCGGTCACTGAAGCTTTCTTT
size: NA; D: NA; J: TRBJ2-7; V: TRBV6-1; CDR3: CASSRPPDTTYKQYF; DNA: TGTGCCAGCAGTAGGCCACCGGACACGACGTATAAGCAATACTTC
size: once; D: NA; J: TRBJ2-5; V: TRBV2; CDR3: CASSSHNVLNEKQYF; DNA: TGTGCCAGCAGCTCCCACAACGTCCTGAACGAGAAGCAGTACTTC
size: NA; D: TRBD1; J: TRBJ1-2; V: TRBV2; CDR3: CASRKDRISGELF; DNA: TGTGCCAGCAGGAAGGACAGGATCTCCGGGGAGCTGTTT
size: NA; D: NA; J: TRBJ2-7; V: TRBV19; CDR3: CASSVGWERAGFEQYF; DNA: TGTGCCAGTAGTGTTGGGTGGGAGCGTGCAGGTTTCGAGCAATACTTC
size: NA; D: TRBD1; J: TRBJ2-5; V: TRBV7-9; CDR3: CASSLDRQIPYDYF; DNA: TGTGCCAGCAGCCTGGACAGGCAGATACCTTATGACTACTTC
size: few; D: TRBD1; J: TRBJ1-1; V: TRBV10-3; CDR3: CATGQGVNTEAFF; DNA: TGTGCCACTGGACAGGGGGTGAACACTGAAGCTTTCTTT
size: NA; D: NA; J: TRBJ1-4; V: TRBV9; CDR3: CASSESALVYEQFF; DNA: TGTGCCAGCAGTGAGTCGGCACTAGTCTACGAGCAGTTTTTT
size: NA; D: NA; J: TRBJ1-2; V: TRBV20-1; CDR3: CSARQGGSGGYTF; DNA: TGCAGTGCTAGACAAGGCGGGTCTGGAGGCTACACCTTC
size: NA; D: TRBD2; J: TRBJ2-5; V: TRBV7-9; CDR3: CASSFGLAGAETHFF; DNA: TGTGCCAGCAGCTTCGGACTAGCGGGGGCCGAGACCCATTTCTTT
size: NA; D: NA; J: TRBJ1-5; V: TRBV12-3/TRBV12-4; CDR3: CASSSRDVGRTQHF; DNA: TGTGCCAGCAGCTCGCGGGACGTTGGTCGGACCCAGCATTTT
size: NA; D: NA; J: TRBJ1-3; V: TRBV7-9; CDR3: CASPRVSGNTIYF; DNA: TGTGCCAGCCCCAGGGTATCTGGAAACACCATATATTTT
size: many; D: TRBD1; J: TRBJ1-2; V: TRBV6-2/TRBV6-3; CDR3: CASSPQGDGQRSYTF; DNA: TGTGCCAGCAGTCCCCAGGGGGATGGACAGCGGTCCTACACCTTC